This T cell receptor beta chain was sequenced in a study of technical replicates of blood from a few donors. Measured with immunoSEQ multiplex PCR; TCRdb has only the in-frame clones, and not every one. The repertoire holds about 62,000 clones, with about 98% as singletons. Comment on this clone: The junction departs from the called germline gene at one end, perhaps through a read error.

From germline, CDR1 is SSHAT and CDR2 FNYEAQ (reference sequence). The CDR3 loop spans 17 amino acids. The sequence was collected from a human donor in good health. Source material: T cells isolated from PBMCs. J is TRBJ1-1 and V is TRBV7-7; TRBD1 matches at 7 bases. The CDR3 nucleotides are TGTGCTAGCAGCTTAGGGTCTCCAACAGGGGATGGCACTGAAGCTTTCTTT. Its protein is CASSLGSPTGDGTEAFF.